This TCR beta chain came from a study of identifying expanded T cells in peripheral blood. Study-level results: Approximately 2-week clone count variance significantly increased as total template count grew. Differentially abundant clones: around 1.2 between replicates, around 17 at roughly 15 days, around 20 at four.

Of note for this clone: The antigen remains unidentified.

Trimming cost V 5 bases and J 3 bases, with 7 bases left between them. The CDR3 contains 12 residues. The germline V gene has CDR1 LNHDA and CDR2 SQIVND (reference sequence). Method: immunoSEQ multiplex PCR; TCRdb's copy keeps in-frame clones and lacks some. The sample yields fewer than 110,000 clones, around 90% seen once. Sequenced material: blood. The clonotype was recovered from a person between 18 and 69 years old in good health. The chain carries TRBV19 and TRBJ1-1; no firm D call. This CDR3 reads CASSYGYTEAFF. CDR3 nucleotide sequence: TGTGCCAGTAGTTACGGATACACTGAAGCTTTCTTT.